This T cell receptor beta chain is drawn from a study of T cell responses to AZD1222 COVID-19 vaccine (TCRdb year 2021). A note on the overall study: Because spike-specific TCR depth and breadth did not differ between the two schedules, AZD1222 recipients who got a second dose at roughly 4 weeks were pooled with those who got a second dose at roughly 12 weeks. TCR sequencing was performed for roughly 250 trial participants, of whom about 200 were given two doses of AZD1222 and 26 were given two doses of MenACWY control vaccine. Trial participants were enrolled by age into subgroups of 18-55, 56-69 and 70-plus years, and roughly 150, 30 and 60 TCR-sequenced participants, respectively, were included in these subgroups.

Beyond this particular receptor, the publication reports: Spike-specific TCR breadth and depth rose significantly after two AZD1222 doses compared with day 0 and with MenACWY recipients. In the small 56-69-year group, the increase in depth fell short of significance, most likely because of low power. Vaccine-associated CD4 TCRs spanned the whole spike protein, with dominant responses in regions 160-218 and 743-854. Conclusions about previously exposed vaccinees are limited, since just a handful of AZD1222 recipients were seropositive for SARS-CoV-2 at baseline. Epitopes outside the regions mutated in the B.1.351 and B.1.1.7 variants were reportedly recognized by nearly half of the unique spike-specific TCRs. Because no day 14 peak-response samples were available, the repertoires could be characterized only after the peak T cell response. Participants were mostly white British, with more females than males. The authors suggested clonal diversity may have been underestimated.

Trimming accounts for 9 bases at V and 1 base at J, while the number of junction bases matched to no gene is 6. CDR1 and CDR2, per the germline V gene (reference sequence), are SEHNR and FQNEAQ. The cysteine opens and the phenylalanine closes a CDR3 of 13 amino acids. Only the CDR3 DNA stays, 39 bases, in frame from base 1. Regarding this clone: There is no known antigen for this receptor. No base quality values were provided; no much bigger clone lies one nucleotide off.

The intended sense of this specimen's time point label: baseline before first vaccination. Vaccinee samples came from UK trials COV001 and COV002, including a single-blind randomized controlled phase 2/3 trial of AZD1222 (ChAdOx1 nCoV-19) in healthy adults. For TCRbeta chain sequencing, PBMC samples from trial participants were taken at day 0 and at day 28 after the second dose. The CDR3 regions of human TCRbeta chains were analyzed by immunosequencing. In the original analysis: Repertoire TCRs were checked for matches against a reference library of SARS-CoV-2-specific TCRs that had been generated using the MIRA antigen-specificity platform. Breadth was defined as the fraction of unique TCRs that were SARS-CoV-2-associated. Depth was defined as the fraction of total T cells that were SARS-CoV-2-associated. Using the MIRA data, every spike-specific TCR was mapped to the spike region that the TCR reacted to and assigned to either a CD4 or a CD8 class. Log10-transformed breadth and depth values were compared by one-way ANOVA with Sidak's multiple comparisons tests. As stored in TCRdb, this immuneACCESS dataset retains in-frame rearrangements with V and J assigned. A fraction of the clones does not appear; measured against another copy, unresolved V genes explain less than half of the discrepancy, and the remainder lacks a known reason. V and J calls and clone size come straight from that table; D and trimming were deduced from the DNA. The sample table lists roughly 120,000 clones, roughly 90% of them with a count of one. The top ten clonotypes cover roughly a sixth of the sample.

The sequence joins TRBV7-9 to TRBJ2-7; 7 junctional bases match TRBD1. This sequence was found in an adult in good health. This material consisted of peripheral blood, taken on day 0 of AZD1222 vaccination. The CDR3 protein: CASTRDSSYEQYF. In nucleotide form, the sequence is TGTGCCAGTACCCGGGACAGTTCCTACGAGCAGTACTTC.